This T cell receptor (beta chain) was sequenced for a study of neurological immune-mediated disorders. Study-level background: Multiple sclerosis patients numbered roughly 35, with about 30 relapsing-remitting and 3 secondary progressive.

The authors obtained over 160 million TCR-beta sequences from 15-18 subjects per sequencing run. TCRdb processed the 5' RACE reads anew with MiXCR; each CDR3 protein has one entry. This sample has about 80,000 distinct CDR3 sequences, with around 6% found just once. At least ten counts were recorded for this clonotype. Its target is unknown. Findings of the study overall: The highest TCR clonal expansion occurred in HTLV-1-associated myelopathy; multiple sclerosis fell below healthy controls.

Germline CDR1 is SGHTS and CDR2 is YDEGEE. V lost 7 bases and J 12 bases, leaving 20 bases between the germline ends. This CDR3 region has 13 residues. Time point reported: longitudinal time-point 2. The unsorted libraries were made from 2 million PBMCs kept at -80 C. Specimen: PBMCs. This sequence joins TRBV5-8 and TRBJ2-1; the D gene could be TRBD1 or TRBD2 (6 bases each). The clonotype originates from an older woman with multiple sclerosis. The CDR3: CASGLRGTGAQFF. As DNA, the CDR3 is TGTGCCAGCGGACTCCGGGGGACGGGGGCGCAGTTCTTC.